This T cell receptor beta chain was profiled in a study of OX40 agonist ivuxolimab in advanced cancers. This clone was counted between two and nine times. Blood specimens came from baseline, cycle 4 day 1, and cycle 7 day 1. Germline V gives CDR1 SGHRS, CDR2 YFSETQ. Losses at the gene ends were 0 bases for V and 2 bases for J; bases not matched to a gene: 4. This CDR3 comprises 16 residues. Here immunoSEQ multiplex PCR was the method, and the copy in TCRdb shows in-frame clones only, minus some. The table has roughly 71,000 clones, 65% to 90% seen once. The sequenced sample was CD4+ or CD8+ T cells sorted from blood, obtained in a trial of the OX40 agonist ivuxolimab. The chain is built from TRBV5-1 and TRBJ2-3; 9 nucleotides align to TRBD2. This sequence was found in an adult with an advanced solid tumor such as melanoma, head and neck, liver or kidney cancer. The CDR3 nucleotides are TGCGCCAGCAGCTTGGTGTCTAGCGGGAACACAGATACGCAGTATTTT. It encodes CASSLVSSGNTDTQYF.